This entry is about one T cell receptor beta chain. Its antigen is not identified. Sequencing was performed with immunoSEQ multiplex PCR; in TCRdb, only in-frame clones are kept and a portion is missing. The table shows approximately 12,000 clones, with about 88% occurring only once. CDR1 and CDR2 (germline): KGHSH, LQKENI. The junction had 4 bases not matched to a gene; V was cut back by 2 bases and J by 5 bases. The CDR3 contains 14 residues. The sample comes from a study of radiotherapy plus CTLA-4 blockade in lung cancer. Study-level information: Roughly a sixth of enrolled patients responded objectively, and more than 25% had disease control. Study-level findings and limits: Researchers report tumor-derived TCR clones expanding in blood after radiotherapy plus ipilimumab. The best prediction of response reportedly came from early blood T cell clone dynamics, with interferon-beta.

Ipilimumab CTLA-4 blockade and focal radiation were given to patients with chemo-refractory metastatic non-small-cell lung cancer. Sequences were derived from peripheral blood, sampled from a patient treated with radiotherapy plus ipilimumab. This TCR was sampled from a human donor with non-small cell lung cancer that progressed on radiotherapy plus ipilimumab. The genes are TRBV18 and TRBJ2-5, with 8 bases lining up with TRBD2. The CDR3 DNA sequence: TGTGCCAGCTCACCAGGACTAGCCGGGGAGACCCAGTACTTC. Protein product: CASSPGLAGETQYF.